Each of the 10 T cell receptor beta chains below was sequenced from the same sample in a study of T and B cells in COVID-19 patients. Blood genomic DNA input for TRB amplification was 250-500 ng. BIOMED2 TRB-A/B primer pools were used in multiplex TRB PCR. In TCRdb, the multiplex PCR reads were re-called with MiXCR into one record per CDR3 protein. The repertoire holds 20,000 to 25,000 distinct CDR3 sequences, with over 25% as singletons. The sequenced sample was blood. The receptors here all came from a human donor who had recovered from COVID-19.

Concerning this clonotype itself: The junction shows a germline mismatch at one end, possibly a read error. The chain joins TRBV5-1 to TRBJ1-1; 8 bases are shared with TRBD1. The CDR3 loop spans 13 amino acids. CDR1 and CDR2 (germline): SGHRS, YFSETQ. Here the CDR3 reads CASSLTGTGEAFF. CDR3 in DNA: TGTGCCAGCAGCTTGACCGGGACAGGTGAAGCTTTCTTT.

This clonotype was detected only a few times. The chain carries TRBV6-5 and TRBJ1-6, with D maybe TRBD1 (5 bases). Germline lookup yields CDR1 MNHEY and CDR2 SVGAGI. V was clipped by 2 bases and J by 0 bases, with 11 bases between them. The CDR3 covers 17 residues. As DNA, the CDR3 is TGTGCCAGCAGTTACCACGGGGCGAGCTCCTATAATTCACCCCTCCACTTT. This encodes CASSYHGASSYNSPLHF.

Only a few counts were recorded for this clonotype. This chain connects TRBV10-3 to TRBJ2-5; TRBD2 might be the D (5 bases). V shed 10 bases and J shed 4 bases, with 10 bases lying between them. Germline lookup yields CDR1 ENHRY and CDR2 SYGVKD. The CDR3 is 11 amino acids. The CDR3: CATTSGETQYF. The CDR3 coding sequence is TGTGCCACTACTAGTGGAGAGACCCAGTACTTC.

The V and J genes are TRBV6-4 and TRBJ2-5, with D perhaps matching TRBD1 or TRBD2 (6 bases each). The V gene lost 7 bases and the J gene lost 5 bases, with 20 bases spanning the gap. The germline gives CDR1 MRHNA, CDR2 SNTAGT. The CDR3 length is 15 residues. The CDR3, as DNA: TGTGCCAGCACCCTCCGGGGGCGGTGGTGGGAGACCCAGTACTTC. It translates to CASTLRGRWWETQYF.

About this clonotype: A read error may produce the germline difference seen at one junction end. V and J are TRBV11-3 and TRBJ1-1, with D uncertain. Germline CDR1 is SGHNT and CDR2 is YENEEA. The CDR3 spans 13 residues. The CDR3 loop reads CASSLGWNTEAFF. The CDR3 DNA reads TGTGCCAGCAGTTTAGGATGGAACACTGAAGCTTTCTTT.

In its sample, this clonotype is medium-sized (0.01 to 0.1%). The gene calls are TRBV5-6 and TRBJ2-3, with D tentatively TRBD2 (6 bases). The CDR3 covers 15 residues. Germline CDR1 SGHDT, CDR2 YYEEEE. V was clipped by 1 base and J by 4 bases, with 13 bases between them. The CDR3 sequence: CASSLRTNGADTQYF. DNA of the CDR3: TGTGCCAGCAGCTTGAGGACTAATGGAGCAGATACGCAGTATTTT. Together with reference TRBV5-6 and TRBJ2-3, the CDR3 gives the full variable domain: DAGVTQSPTHLIKTRGQQVTLRCSPKSGHDTVSWYQQALGQGPQFIFQYYEEEERQRGNFPDRFSGHQFPNYSSELNVNALLLGDSALYLCASSLRTNGADTQYFGPGTRLTVL.

This clonotype was seen a handful of times. The chain recombines TRBV12-3 or TRBV12-4 with TRBJ2-5; possibly TRBD1 or TRBD2 for D (7 bases each). The length of the CDR3 is 12 residues. Trimming removed 10 bases from V and 5 bases from J, with 14 bases in between. The DNA of the CDR3 is TGTGCCATCAGGGGGGGGTCTGAGACCCAGTACTTC. Translation gives CAIRGGSETQYF.

This clonotype was observed a few times. The CDR3 nucleotides are TGTGCCACCAGTGGGTCCCGGGACAGGGGGTACACAGATACGCAGTATTTT. Encoded protein: CATSGSRDRGYTDTQYF. This chain uses TRBV24-1 with TRBJ2-3; 11 bases match TRBD1. The germline CDR1 and CDR2 sequences are KGHDR and SFDVKD. The CDR3 runs to 17 residues. The J segment lost 2 bases and the V segment lost 5 bases, leaving 8 bases of the junction unmatched.

There are many counts of this clonotype. The V and J genes are TRBV6-6 and TRBJ2-5, with D uncertain. CDR1 MNHNY and CDR2 SVGAGI come from the germline V gene (reference sequence). V gave up 7 bases and J gave up 2 bases, with 8 bases separating them. The length of the CDR3 is 12 residues. CDR3 residues: CASTYGQETQYF. CDR3 in DNA: TGTGCCAGCACTTATGGGCAAGAGACCCAGTACTTC.

The chain has TRBV12-3 or TRBV12-4 and TRBJ2-5; possible D gene TRBD1, 5 bases. The CDR3 has 12 residues. Trimming left V 7 bases short and J 7 bases short, with 13 bases between. CDR3: CASTQGWGTQYF. CDR3 in DNA: TGTGCCAGCACGCAGGGTTGGGGGACCCAGTACTTC.